The 20 T cell receptor beta chains below were found in one sample sequenced in a study of control samples from healthy donors and cancer patients. Here immunoSEQ multiplex PCR was the method, and the copy in TCRdb shows in-frame clones only, minus some. Among some 210,000 clones listed, 91% were seen once. Sample: blood. The origin of the receptors is a man aged 30-40 years in good health.

This clone was recorded a few times. The rearrangement links TRBV3-1 (or the pseudogene TRBV3-2) to TRBJ1-3; no reliable D call. Trimming took 0 bases from V and 0 from J, leaving 15 bases between them. Germline V CDR1 and CDR2: LGHDT, YNNKEL (reference sequence). This CDR3 has 18 amino acids. The CDR3 spells CASSQELPTARSGNTIYF. DNA of the CDR3: TGTGCCAGCAGCCAAGAACTACCGACGGCTCGCTCTGGAAACACCATATATTTT.

This sequence joins TRBV3-1 (or the pseudogene TRBV3-2) and TRBJ2-1, with a tentative D call TRBD2 (7 bases). There are 15 residues in the CDR3. The germline V gene encodes CDR1 LGHDT and CDR2 YNNKEL (reference sequence). The ends were cut back, 0 bases at V and 8 bases at J, with 14 bases in the middle. CDR3 sequence reads: CASSQEGGAVDEQFF. CDR3 DNA: TGTGCCAGCAGCCAAGAAGGGGGGGCCGTGGATGAGCAGTTCTTC.

In its sample, this clone was seen once. The V and J genes are TRBV3-1 (or the pseudogene TRBV3-2) and TRBJ2-3; 8 bases match TRBD1. CDR3 length: 16 residues. CDR1 LGHDT and CDR2 YNNKEL come from the germline V gene (reference sequence). After removal of 4 bases from V and 1 base from J, the junction contained 7 bases not matched to a gene. CDR3 protein: CASSLPQGGRTDTQYF. The DNA of the CDR3 is TGTGCCAGCAGCCTTCCACAGGGGGGCCGCACAGATACGCAGTATTTT.

The chain joins TRBV2 to TRBJ2-7; D call uncertain. The CDR3 consists of 13 residues. V lost 3 bases to trimming and J lost 3 bases, with 9 bases between them. In germline, CDR1 is SNHLY, CDR2 FYNNEI. The CDR3 nucleotides read TGTGCCAGCAGTGAGTCAGTCTTCTACGAGCAGTACTTC. It codes for CASSESVFYEQYF.

This chain links TRBV5-8 with TRBJ2-1; 9 bases match TRBD1. The CDR3 extends over 15 amino acids. V shed 6 bases, J shed 4 bases, and the junction held 8 bases outside the gene matches. The germline gives CDR1 SGHTS, CDR2 YDEGEE. CDR3 in DNA: TGTGCCAGCACCCGCGGGACAGGGCTTTACAATGAGCAGTTCTTC. Its translation: CASTRGTGLYNEQFF.

The genes are TRBV6-5 and TRBJ1-1, with a possible D match to TRBD1 (5 bases). CDR1 MNHEY and CDR2 SVGAGI come from the germline V gene. Trimming removed 2 bases from V and 1 base from J, with 8 bases in between. CDR3 length: 14 amino acids. CDR3 sequence: CASSYGGTNTEAFF. The DNA for the CDR3 is TGTGCCAGCAGTTACGGCGGGACGAACACTGAAGCTTTCTTT.

J is TRBJ1-2 and V is TRBV5-6, with D uncertain. The CDR3 is made up of 13 amino acids. Germline CDR1 and CDR2: SGHDT and YYEEEE. Between the trimmed V and J ends, which lost 0 bases and 2 bases, there was a span of 5 bases. The CDR3 spells CASSLVQNYGYTF. The CDR3 DNA sequence: TGTGCCAGCAGCTTGGTTCAGAACTATGGCTACACCTTC.

The chain couples TRBV2 to TRBJ1-5; D is unclear. Germline V gives CDR1 SNHLY, CDR2 FYNNEI. The CDR3 is made up of 14 amino acids. V gave up 2 bases and J gave up 3 bases, with 8 bases separating them. The CDR3, as DNA: TGTGCCAGCAGTGAATTGGACGTCAATCAGCCCCAGCATTTT. It specifies CASSELDVNQPQHF.

V is TRBV4-1 and J is TRBJ2-7, with TRBD1 identical over 8 bases. This CDR3 region has 15 residues. J lost 5 bases, V lost 1 base, and 7 bases had no gene match. Germline values: CDR1 MGHRA, CDR2 YSYEKL. The DNA of the CDR3 is TGCGCCAGCAGCCAAGCTCACAGGGGGTTCAACGAGCAGTACTTC. Its protein product is CASSQAHRGFNEQYF.

In nucleotides, the CDR3 is TGCAGTGCTAGAGCCGGGACCTCGCAGTATTTT. Translating gives CSARAGTSQYF. The chain carries TRBV20-1 and TRBJ2-3, with D perhaps being TRBD1 or TRBD2 (5 bases each). The CDR3 spans 11 residues. The V and J ends lost 1 base and 10 bases respectively, with 9 bases between them. In germline, CDR1 is DFQATT, CDR2 SNEGSKA (reference sequence).

V gene TRBV6-2 or TRBV6-3 combines with J gene TRBJ2-7; D unclear. Trimming shortened V by 6 bases and J by 12 bases, and 21 bases separated the two germline ends. This CDR3 is built from 13 residues. From germline, CDR1 is MNHEY and CDR2 SVGEGT. The CDR3 DNA sequence: TGTGCCAGCAGCCAACCCCTATCGGATCGTAGGTACTTC. Encoded protein: CASSQPLSDRRYF.

The CDR3 DNA follows: TGTGCCTGGGCCCCGGGGGGGGCAGATACGCAGTATTTT. The encoded protein is CAWAPGGADTQYF. The chain uses TRBV30 and TRBJ2-3; 8 bases align to TRBD2. V was clipped by 5 bases and J by 4 bases; unmatched bases: 5. Germline CDR1 and CDR2: GTSNPN and SVGIG (reference sequence). The CDR3 length is 13 residues.

J is TRBJ2-3 and V is TRBV2; 11 bases line up with TRBD2. The CDR3 is 16 amino acids. Germline CDR1 is SNHLY and CDR2 is FYNNEI. Unmatched junction bases numbered 11, after V lost 4 bases and J lost 8 bases. The CDR3 DNA sequence: TGTGCCAGCAGTGTGGAGTCCGGGACTAGCGGAAGTACGCAGTATTTT. This gives the protein CASSVESGTSGSTQYF.

The CDR3 bases are TGTGCCAGCAGCCCAGGACGCAATCAGCCCCAGCATTTT. Its protein is CASSPGRNQPQHF. The chain carries TRBV12-3 or TRBV12-4 and TRBJ1-5; D remains unclear. The length of the CDR3 is 13 residues. V lost 6 bases and J lost 2, with 8 bases in between.

This clone was seen only once. The chain recombines TRBV6-1 with TRBJ2-7; possibly TRBD1 or TRBD2 for D (5 bases each). Germline-derived CDR1 and CDR2 are MNHNS and SASEGT. This CDR3 spans 17 amino acids. The V gene lost 2 bases and the J gene lost 2 bases, with 19 bases spanning the gap. CDR3 in amino acids: CASSESGTLSPPYEQYF. As DNA, the CDR3 is TGTGCCAGCAGTGAATCCGGGACCCTCAGCCCCCCCTACGAGCAGTACTTC.

The chain couples TRBV2 to TRBJ2-6; D is unclear. Germline V gene data show CDR1 as SNHLY and CDR2 as FYNNEI. The ends were cut back, 7 bases at V and 0 bases at J, with 10 bases in the middle. The CDR3 has 15 residues. The CDR3, as DNA: TGTGCCAGCACCCGGTCCACCTCTGGGGCCAACGTCCTGACTTTC. Translation gives CASTRSTSGANVLTF.

A single count supports this clone. The rearrangement joins TRBV5-8 to TRBJ2-3, with 7 bases identical to TRBD2. Looked up from germline, CDR1 is SGHTS and CDR2 is YDEGEE. V dropped 6 bases and J dropped 1; count of bases not matched to a gene: 8. The CDR3 sequence is 15 residues long. CDR3 region: CASTRRGFGTDTQYF. In nucleotides, the CDR3 is TGTGCCAGCACGCGGCGGGGGTTTGGCACAGATACGCAGTATTTT.

This clone was observed once. The V call is TRBV6-5, the J call TRBJ2-2, with 9 positions matching TRBD1. Germline CDR1 and CDR2: MNHEY and SVGAGI. Germline trimming cut 7 bases from V and 6 bases from J; bases unmatched to any gene: 9. The length of the CDR3 is 15 residues. The CDR3, as DNA: TGTGCCAGCACCGGGTTCGACAGGGGGGCCGGGGAGCTGTTTTTT. Translating it yields CASTGFDRGAGELFF.

The chain has TRBV6-2 or TRBV6-3 and TRBJ1-3; D possibly corresponds to TRBD1 (5 bases). Germline V CDR1 and CDR2: MNHEY, SVGEGT. The CDR3 spans 15 residues. V was clipped by 5 bases and J by 3 bases, with 14 bases between them. The CDR3 nucleotides read TGTGCCAGCAGTCTAACCGGGACCGGTGGAAACACCATATATTTT. Residues: CASSLTGTGGNTIYF.

V gene TRBV6-5 combines with J gene TRBJ2-2; 11 bases are shared with TRBD1. The junction had 3 bases not matched to a gene; V was cut back by 1 base and J by 8 bases. CDR3 length: 15 residues. Germline CDR1 reads MNHEY; CDR2 reads SVGAGI. The CDR3 sequence: CASSYWTGGAGELFF. CDR3 in DNA: TGTGCCAGCAGTTACTGGACAGGGGGCGCGGGGGAGCTGTTTTTT.